This TCR beta chain originates from a study of response to subunit inactivated influenza vaccine. General study points: Each seasonal influenza vaccination recruits few new T cells, the authors suggested.

The CDR3 length is 12 residues. MiXCR was run by TCRdb on the RT-PCR reads, yielding one entry per CDR3 protein. The data contain under 850,000 distinct CDR3 sequences, under 20% of them singletons. Note on this clonotype: Its antigen remains unknown. Germline and junction disagree at one end, which may indicate a read error.

The source of this sequence is a man in his forties or fifties who received an inactivated influenza vaccine. The chain couples TRBV12-3 or TRBV12-4 to TRBJ2-5; 8 nucleotides agree with TRBD1. The sample consisted of PBMCs from blood, taken 5 days after vaccination. Here the CDR3 DNA reads TGTGCCAGCGGACAGGGCGAAGAGACCCTGTACTTC. As protein: CASGQGEETLYF.